This paragraph reports one T cell receptor beta chain. Its antigen is not identified. This table comes from immunoSEQ multiplex PCR, and its TCRdb copy is limited to in-frame clones, with some not included. This table holds about 3,000 clones, nearly 96% found once. The data originate from a study of T cells and Merkel cell carcinoma outcomes. Findings and limits, study-wide: Reportedly, T-cell repertoire with density predicts Merkel cell carcinoma outcomes.

The receptor comes from a human donor with Merkel cell carcinoma. The sequenced sample was tumor tissue from Merkel cell carcinoma.

The CDR3 DNA sequence: TGCGCCAGCAGCTTGGGTGATCTTGCCGGCCATGAGCAGTTCTTC. As protein: CASSLGDLAGHEQFF. The J gene is TRBJ2-1, the V gene TRBV5-1, with no clear D. Trimming pared 0 bases from V and 8 bases from J, leaving 15 bases between. Germline loops: CDR1 SGHRS, CDR2 YFSETQ. This CDR3 contains 15 residues.